Listed below are T cell receptor beta chains from one sample, sequenced in a study of regulatory T cells in long-lasting Graves disease. TCRdb fed the multiplex PCR reads into MiXCR, producing one record per CDR3 protein. The table lists a few hundred thousand distinct CDR3 sequences, approximately 13% of them singletons. The same data also went into a second study, on T cells in Graves' hyperthyroidism and ophthalmopathy.

The material sequenced was peripheral blood mononuclear cells (PBMCs), taken at new diagnosis, from a patient treated with antithyroid drugs. The receptors were sampled from a young man with Graves disease. Each CDR3 is given with its conserved first and last residue. The order of the fields is V gene, J gene, clone size, D gene, CDR3 protein, CDR3 DNA. The D gene is left open where the match is weak. Expanded clones get a size class; other rows say once, few or many, or leave the size out.

>TRBV2|TRBJ2-7|many|NA
CASTKEGLSSYEQYF
TGTGCCAGCACCAAGGAGGGGTTAAGCTCCTACGAGCAGTACTTC
>TRBV19|TRBJ2-1|NA|NA
CASSAFGDEQFF
TGTGCCAGTAGTGCTTTCGGCGATGAGCAGTTCTTC
>TRBV7-2|TRBJ2-1|few|NA
CASSLLGALNSYNEQFF
TGTGCCAGCAGCTTACTAGGGGCCCTAAACTCCTACAATGAGCAGTTCTTC
>TRBV7-2|TRBJ2-1|many|NA
CASSLETGIYEQFF
TGTGCCAGCAGCTTAGAGACAGGAATCTATGAGCAGTTCTTC
>TRBV7-8|TRBJ1-3|many|NA
CASSSRYTGSDSGNTIYF
TGTGCCAGCAGCTCGCGTTATACAGGTTCAGACTCTGGAAACACCATATATTTT
>TRBV13|TRBJ2-5|many|NA
CASRKGVETQYF
TGTGCCAGCAGGAAGGGGGTAGAGACCCAGTACTTC
>TRBV5-1|TRBJ2-7|many|NA
CASSLAGTGSSYEQYF
TGCGCCAGCAGCTTGGCGGGGACTGGAAGCTCCTACGAGCAGTACTTC
>TRBV29-1|TRBJ2-3|many|NA
CSVEEEGPRDTQYF
TGCAGCGTTGAAGAGGAGGGACCCAGAGATACGCAGTATTTT
>TRBV6-1|TRBJ2-3|many|TRBD2
CASTGLAGSTDTQYF
TGTGCCAGCACGGGACTAGCGGGTAGCACAGATACGCAGTATTTT
>TRBV2|TRBJ1-5|many|NA
CASSVRQVQPQHF
TGTGCCAGCAGTGTACGACAGGTTCAGCCCCAGCATTTT
>TRBV7-2|TRBJ2-3|few|TRBD2
CASSRTSGGSTDTQYF
TGTGCCAGCAGTCGCACTAGCGGGGGTAGCACAGATACGCAGTATTTT
>TRBV7-2|TRBJ2-3|many|TRBD2
CALAGGWGDTQYF
TGTGCCTTAGCGGGAGGTTGGGGAGATACGCAGTATTTT
>TRBV6-2/TRBV6-3|TRBJ2-2|NA|NA
CASSYEWENTGELFF
TGTGCCAGCAGTTACGAGTGGGAGAACACCGGGGAGCTGTTTTTT
>TRBV28|TRBJ2-7|NA|NA
CASNPLTGSYEQYF
TGTGCCAGCAACCCCTTGACAGGTAGCTACGAGCAGTACTTC
>TRBV6-2/TRBV6-3|TRBJ2-3|NA|NA
CASSYVIAGTDTQYF
TGTGCCAGCAGTTACGTGATAGCGGGCACAGATACGCAGTATTTT
>TRBV7-9|TRBJ1-3|NA|NA
CASSSLRFSGNTIYF
TGTGCCAGCAGCTCCCTAAGATTCTCTGGAAACACCATATATTTT
>TRBV7-2|TRBJ2-5|few|TRBD2
CASSLRREDWETQYF
TGTGCCAGCAGCTTACGGCGGGAGGACTGGGAGACCCAGTACTTC
>TRBV9|TRBJ2-3|few|TRBD2
CASSVITSGLTDTQYF
TGTGCCAGCAGCGTGATTACTAGCGGGCTCACAGATACGCAGTATTTT
>TRBV11-2|TRBJ1-3|many|NA
CASSSIRRRRGNTIYF
TGTGCCAGCAGCTCCATACGGAGACGGCGTGGAAACACCATATATTTT
>TRBV3-1|TRBJ2-1|many|NA
CASSQGFRSSEQFF
TGTGCCAGCAGCCAAGGATTCAGATCTTCTGAGCAGTTCTTC
>TRBV15|TRBJ1-4|NA|TRBD1
CATSRDRQGKNEKLFF
TGTGCCACCAGCAGAGATAGACAGGGGAAGAATGAAAAACTGTTTTTT
>TRBV20-1|TRBJ1-1|few|NA
CSAQRDAENTEAFF
TGCAGTGCCCAGAGGGACGCGGAGAACACTGAAGCTTTCTTT
>TRBV6-2/TRBV6-3|TRBJ2-7|few|TRBD1
CASSRQGQSYEQYF
TGTGCCAGCAGTCGACAGGGACAGTCCTACGAGCAGTACTTC
>TRBV18|TRBJ2-7|many|NA
CASSPPERTYEQYF
TGTGCCAGCTCACCACCGGAACGGACCTACGAGCAGTACTTC
>TRBV3-1|TRBJ1-2|few|NA
CASSQEGNYGYTF
TGTGCCAGCAGCCAAGAGGGTAACTATGGCTACACCTTC
>TRBV28|TRBJ2-2|many|NA
CASSFTGLTGELFF
TGTGCCAGCAGTTTTACAGGTCTCACCGGGGAGCTGTTTTTT
>TRBV27|TRBJ2-1|few|TRBD1
CASSTQGQGGEQFF
TGTGCCAGCAGTACCCAGGGACAGGGGGGAGAGCAGTTCTTC
>TRBV9|TRBJ1-5|NA|TRBD1
CASSETGIGNQPQHF
TGTGCCAGCAGCGAGACAGGGATTGGCAATCAGCCCCAGCATTTT
>TRBV20-1|TRBJ2-1|NA|NA
CSEGSRVDEQFF
TGCTCGGAGGGGTCTCGAGTAGATGAGCAGTTCTTC
>TRBV5-6|TRBJ2-5|many|TRBD1
CASSRLGQGAPQETQYF
TGTGCCAGCAGCCGCCTAGGACAGGGGGCCCCCCAAGAGACCCAGTACTTC
>TRBV5-4|TRBJ2-3|many|NA
CASSPWGSRDTQYF
TGTGCCAGCAGCCCCTGGGGAAGCAGAGATACGCAGTATTTT
>TRBV2|TRBJ1-5|many|TRBD1
CASRRRQGGQPQHF
TGTGCCAGCAGAAGGAGACAGGGAGGGCAGCCCCAGCATTTT
>TRBV4-1|TRBJ1-4|NA|NA
CASSHPPAGVGEKLFF
TGCGCCAGCAGCCACCCCCCGGCAGGGGTGGGGGAAAAACTGTTTTTT
>TRBV6-1|TRBJ1-1|many|NA
CASSEERPAFF
TGTGCCAGCAGTGAGGAGCGGCCAGCTTTCTTT
>TRBV30|TRBJ1-1|many|NA
CAWEGGQGTEAFF
TGTGCCTGGGAGGGGGGGCAGGGCACTGAAGCTTTCTTT
>TRBV6-1|TRBJ2-1|NA|NA
CASRGTAVKNEQFF
TGTGCCAGCAGGGGGACGGCTGTGAAGAATGAGCAGTTCTTC
>TRBV7-9|TRBJ2-1|many|TRBD2
CASSLVLGTSIYNEQFF
TGTGCCAGCAGCTTAGTGCTCGGGACTAGCATCTACAATGAGCAGTTCTTC
>TRBV14|TRBJ2-1|NA|TRBD1
CASSPWGQGRINEQFF
TGTGCCAGCAGCCCCTGGGGACAGGGGAGAATAAATGAGCAGTTCTTC
>TRBV2|TRBJ1-2|many|NA
CASRTGVKGYTF
TGTGCCAGCAGGACAGGAGTAAAGGGCTACACCTTC
>TRBV5-6|TRBJ1-1|few|NA
CASSLVSEAGAFF
TGTGCCAGCAGCTTGGTGTCTGAAGCCGGCGCTTTCTTT
>TRBV13|TRBJ2-3|many|NA
CASSLPGHATDTQYF
TGTGCCAGCAGCTTACCGGGACACGCGACAGATACGCAGTATTTT
>TRBV20-1|TRBJ2-7|few|TRBD2
CSALGLEGLDEQYF
TGCAGTGCTTTGGGACTAGAGGGTTTGGACGAGCAGTACTTC
>TRBV20-1|TRBJ2-7|NA|TRBD2
CSARVTSGTSGRALNEQYF
TGCAGTGCTAGAGTTACGTCGGGGACTAGCGGGAGGGCCCTTAACGAGCAGTACTTC
>TRBV20-1|TRBJ2-3|many|NA
CSARDLLLTLPAGALPDTQYF
TGCAGTGCTAGAGATTTACTTTTAACCCTTCCTGCGGGGGCGCTTCCAGATACGCAGTATTTT
>TRBV10-1|TRBJ2-3|NA|TRBD2
CASRRTLAGEDTQYF
TGCGCCAGCAGGCGGACACTAGCGGGAGAAGATACGCAGTATTTT
>TRBV6-5|TRBJ1-5|many|TRBD1
CASSYSARGRQPQHF
TGTGCCAGCAGTTACTCGGCCAGGGGGCGCCAGCCCCAGCATTTT
>TRBV6-2/TRBV6-3|TRBJ1-1|many|NA
CASKRLGRNTEAFF
TGTGCCAGCAAACGTCTGGGGCGAAACACTGAAGCTTTCTTT
>TRBV29-1|TRBJ1-1|many|NA
CSAERPMNTEAFF
TGCAGCGCTGAACGGCCGATGAACACTGAAGCTTTCTTT
>TRBV20-1|TRBJ2-6|many|NA
CSADHPWEGAGANVLTF
TGCAGTGCTGACCATCCGTGGGAGGGGGCTGGGGCCAACGTCCTGACTTTC
>TRBV18|TRBJ2-3|many|TRBD2
CASSSKRERRDTQYF
TGTGCCAGCTCATCCAAGCGGGAGAGGAGGGATACGCAGTATTTT
>TRBV6-1|TRBJ1-3|NA|NA
CASSVNLSTGNTIYF
TGTGCCAGCAGTGTGAACTTAAGCACTGGAAACACCATATATTTT
>TRBV20-1|TRBJ2-2|many|NA
CSARSGGGVETGELFF
TGCAGTGCACGCTCAGGGGGAGGGGTAGAGACCGGGGAGCTGTTTTTT